The 20 T cell receptor beta chains below all came from one sample that was sequenced in a study of T cell responses to AZD1222 COVID-19 vaccine. Assay: immunoSEQ multiplex PCR; the TCRdb copy retains only in-frame clones and omits some. This table holds about 54,000 clones, about 90% found once. This sample comprised peripheral blood, obtained on day 0 of AZD1222 vaccination. These receptors all come from an adult in good health.

This clone was detected once. V gene TRBV10-2 combines with J gene TRBJ2-5; possibly TRBD1 or TRBD2 for D (5 bases each). The germline CDR1 and CDR2 sequences are WSHSY and SAAADI. This CDR3 has 15 amino acids. V dropped 0 bases and J dropped 5 bases, with 13 bases sitting between them. The CDR3 protein is CASSESTGGGETQYF. For the CDR3, the DNA is TGCGCCAGCAGTGAGTCTACAGGAGGCGGGGAGACCCAGTACTTC.

J is TRBJ2-1 and V is TRBV7-8; 11 positions agree with TRBD2. Germline loops: CDR1 SGHVS, CDR2 FQNEAQ. This CDR3 region has 14 residues. Trimming took 7 bases from V and 5 from J; bases not matched to a gene: 4. The CDR3 DNA follows: TGTGCCAGCACCCTACTAGCGGGAGACAATGAGCAGTTCTTC. It specifies CASTLLAGDNEQFF.

The chain links TRBV27 to TRBJ2-1; D is undetermined. V was cut by 4 bases and J by 0 bases, with 13 bases left in between. This CDR3 contains 16 residues. Germline V gene lookup returns CDR1 MNHEY and CDR2 SMNVEV (reference sequence). The DNA for the CDR3 is TGTGCCAGCAGTTGGTCCCAGCGCAGCTCCTACAATGAGCAGTTCTTC. Translated, it gives CASSWSQRSSYNEQFF.

The rearrangement links TRBV19 to TRBJ2-5, with 11 bases aligning to TRBD1. J lost 5 bases, V lost 8 bases, and 4 bases had no gene match. The CDR3 consists of 13 residues. Per germline, CDR1 LNHDA and CDR2 SQIVND (reference sequence). This CDR3 reads CASGTGGWETQYF. CDR3 DNA: TGTGCCAGTGGGACAGGGGGTTGGGAGACCCAGTACTTC. Based on the CDR3 plus reference TRBV19 and TRBJ2-5, the full variable domain is DGGITQSPKYLFRKEGQNVTLSCEQNLNHDAMYWYRQDPGQGLRLIYYSQIVNDFQKGDIAEGYSVSREKKESFPLTVTSAQKNPTAFYLCASGTGGWETQYFGPGTRLLVL.

The chain employs TRBV5-1 and TRBJ2-5; D unclear. Germline lookup yields CDR1 SGHRS and CDR2 YFSETQ. This CDR3 comprises 15 residues. V was trimmed by 2 bases and J by 4 bases, leaving 15 bases between them. This CDR3 reads CASSFFPDLGETQYF. In DNA form, the CDR3 reads TGCGCCAGCAGCTTTTTCCCGGACCTTGGAGAGACCCAGTACTTC.

This clone was observed a single time. This chain links TRBV30 with TRBJ1-3; possibly TRBD1 for D (6 bases). There are 13 residues in the CDR3. Trimming shortened V by 5 bases and J by 8 bases, and 16 bases separated the two germline ends. The germline CDR1 and CDR2 sequences are GTSNPN and SVGIG (reference sequence). CDR3 region: CAWGDPGGYTIYF. The CDR3 nucleotides read TGTGCCTGGGGGGACCCGGGGGGCTACACCATATATTTT.

The chain links TRBV3-1 (or the pseudogene TRBV3-2) to TRBJ2-3; 7 bases align to TRBD2. The germline CDR1 and CDR2 sequences are LGHDT and YNNKEL (reference sequence). The CDR3 consists of 14 residues. The ends lost 4 bases at V and 6 bases at J; junction bases unmatched: 7. CDR3 coding DNA: TGTGCCAGCAGCCTAACTCGGGGGGTTGATACGCAGTATTTT. It encodes CASSLTRGVDTQYF.

V is TRBV27 and J is TRBJ2-5; tentatively, D is TRBD2 (5 bases). The CDR3 has 14 amino acids. V was shortened by 4 bases and J by 5 bases, with 14 bases between the two germline ends. Germline-derived CDR1 and CDR2 are MNHEY and SMNVEV (reference sequence). The CDR3 loop reads CASSSIRGWETQYF. DNA for the CDR3: TGTGCCAGCAGTTCGATACGCGGGTGGGAGACCCAGTACTTC.

V usage is TRBV29-1 and J usage is TRBJ2-2; D perhaps matches TRBD2 (6 bases). The CDR3 sequence is 15 residues long. Germline V gives CDR1 SQVTM, CDR2 ANQGSEA. Trimming took off 7 bases at V and 2 bases at J, with 17 bases between the two ends. The CDR3 region has the DNA TGCAGCGCTGGGGGGAGAGCGGCAAACACCGGGGAGCTGTTTTTT. Translated: CSAGGRAANTGELFF.

CDR3 nucleotides: TGTGCCAGCAGTAACAGGGGAGGTGAAAAACTGTTTTTT. Its protein product is CASSNRGGEKLFF. J is TRBJ1-4 and V is TRBV27, with 7 bases identical to TRBD1. With V trimmed by 5 bases and J by 7 bases, 4 bases remained unmatched. Per the germline V gene, CDR1 is MNHEY and CDR2 is SMNVEV (reference sequence). The CDR3 contains 13 residues.

The chain recombines TRBV7-3 with TRBJ2-3; D gene unclear. This CDR3 contains 13 residues. The germline CDR1 and CDR2 sequences are SGHTA and FQGTGA. V lost 2 bases and J lost 4, with 7 bases in between. CDR3 loop: CASSLGEADTQYF. For the CDR3, the DNA is TGTGCCAGCAGCTTAGGCGAGGCAGATACGCAGTATTTT.

The genes are TRBV24-1 and TRBJ2-7; no clear D. CDR1 is KGHDR, CDR2 SFDVKD, per germline. The ends were cut back, 2 bases at V and 5 bases at J, with 9 bases in the middle. CDR3 size: 13 residues. CDR3 nucleotide sequence: TGTGCCACCAGTGATTGGCAGTCGAACGAGCAGTACTTC. Translating it yields CATSDWQSNEQYF.

This chain joins TRBV12-3 or TRBV12-4 and TRBJ1-6; no clear D gene. The CDR3 consists of 12 residues. Between the trimmed V and J ends, which lost 0 bases and 8 bases, there was a span of 2 bases. In DNA, the CDR3 is TGTGCCAGCAGTTTAGCTGATTCACCCCTCCACTTT. The encoded protein is CASSLADSPLHF.

The chain employs TRBV6-2 or TRBV6-3 and TRBJ1-6; D remains ambiguous. The CDR3 extends over 15 amino acids. Deletions cut 0 bases from V and 13 bases from J, with 16 bases between. Germline CDR1 reads MNHEY; CDR2 reads SVGEGT. CDR3 region: CASSYSRASRWPLHF. The CDR3 DNA is TGTGCCAGCAGTTACTCGAGGGCATCGCGATGGCCCCTCCACTTT.

The chain is built from TRBV11-2 and TRBJ2-5; 11 positions agree with TRBD1. Germline lookup yields CDR1 SGHAT and CDR2 FQNNGV. V trimming: 5 bases; J trimming: 5 bases; junction bases outside the gene matches: 10. The CDR3 loop spans 16 amino acids. Here the CDR3 DNA reads TGTGCCAGCAGCCGAAGAACCGGGACAGGGGGGGAGACCCAGTACTTC. Amino acids: CASSRRTGTGGETQYF.

V and J are TRBV27 and TRBJ2-7, with 11 bases fitting TRBD2. This CDR3 is built from 17 residues. The V gene end was trimmed by 3 bases and the J gene end by 4 bases; junction bases not matched to a gene: 11. The germline V gene has CDR1 MNHEY and CDR2 SMNVEV (reference sequence). The CDR3: CASSFRLGASGRYEQYF. Here the CDR3 DNA reads TGTGCCAGCAGTTTTCGACTCGGGGCTAGCGGGAGGTACGAGCAGTACTTC.

The chain links TRBV10-3 to TRBJ2-1; 14 positions match TRBD2. CDR3 size: 20 residues. Germline CDR1 ENHRY, CDR2 SYGVKD. With 1 base clipped from V and 5 bases from J, the junction kept 13 bases outside the gene matches. The CDR3 nucleotides read TGTGCCATCAGTGAGTATATCGGGACTAGCGGGGGAGATCCACACAATGAGCAGTTCTTC. Translated: CAISEYIGTSGGDPHNEQFF.

The chain joins TRBV30 to TRBJ2-3, with D perhaps matching TRBD1 (6 bases). CDR3 size: 13 residues. Germline CDR1 is GTSNPN and CDR2 is SVGIG (reference sequence). The germline V and J ends were trimmed by 0 bases and 6 bases, with 10 bases remaining between them. CDR3 region: CAWSVTGTDTQYF. The CDR3 DNA follows: TGTGCCTGGAGTGTAACAGGGACGGATACGCAGTATTTT.

The chain joins TRBV10-2 to TRBJ2-7, with 7 bases aligning to TRBD1. Germline V gives CDR1 WSHSY, CDR2 SAAADI. J lost 5 bases, V lost 8 bases, and 6 bases had no gene match. CDR3 length: 12 amino acids. CDR3 nucleotide sequence: TGCGCCAGCGCCATACAGGGGAACGAGCAGTACTTC. It specifies CASAIQGNEQYF.

The genes are TRBV7-9 and TRBJ2-7; D is perhaps TRBD1 (6 bases). Germline CDR1 SEHNR, CDR2 FQNEAQ (reference sequence). V dropped 2 bases and J dropped 2 bases, with 13 bases sitting between them. The CDR3 has 15 residues. This CDR3 reads CASSLRSGDAYEQYF. The CDR3 bases are TGTGCCAGCAGCTTACGTTCAGGGGATGCCTACGAGCAGTACTTC.